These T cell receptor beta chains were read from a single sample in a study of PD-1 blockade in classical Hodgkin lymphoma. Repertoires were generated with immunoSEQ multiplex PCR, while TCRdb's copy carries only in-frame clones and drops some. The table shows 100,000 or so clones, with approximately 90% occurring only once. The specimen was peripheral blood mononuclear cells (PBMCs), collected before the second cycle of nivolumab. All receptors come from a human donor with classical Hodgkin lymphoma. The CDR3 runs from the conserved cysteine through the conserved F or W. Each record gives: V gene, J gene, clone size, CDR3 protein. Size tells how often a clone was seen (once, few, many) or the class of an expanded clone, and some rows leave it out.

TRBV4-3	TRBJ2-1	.	CASSHSLAGGHISYNEQFF
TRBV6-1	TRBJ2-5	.	CASSVWETQYF
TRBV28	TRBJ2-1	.	CASMGGPDFYNEQFF
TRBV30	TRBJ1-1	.	CAWSVSATPYTEAFF
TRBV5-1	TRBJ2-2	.	CASSRRGQGLNTGELFF
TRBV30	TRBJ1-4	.	CAWSVLGSATNEKLFF
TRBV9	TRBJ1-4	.	CASSRTVNEKLFF
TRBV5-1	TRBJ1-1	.	CASSWTVKGEAFF
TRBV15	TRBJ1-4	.	CATSSPGQANEKLFF
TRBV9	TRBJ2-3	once	CASSVKDGALAGDLTTDTQYF
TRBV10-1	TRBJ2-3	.	CASSVDRLHTDTQYF
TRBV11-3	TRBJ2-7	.	CASSSSTSFYEQYF
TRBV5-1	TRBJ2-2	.	CASQSYTGELFF
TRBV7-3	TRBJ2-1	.	CASSPYGGGIYNEQFF
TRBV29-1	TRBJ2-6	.	CSARQQLAGANVLTF
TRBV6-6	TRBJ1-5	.	CASTAGTGYSNQPQHF
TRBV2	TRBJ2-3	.	CASWPGQSTDTQYF
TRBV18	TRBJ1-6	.	CASSKSPGQNNSPLHF
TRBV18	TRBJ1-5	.	CASSPAGTGGSQPQHF
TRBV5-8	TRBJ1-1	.	CASSLGGGPTEAFF
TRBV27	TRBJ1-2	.	CASSLTGSLTGTNYGYTF
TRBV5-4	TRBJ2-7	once	CASSSGTPYEQYF
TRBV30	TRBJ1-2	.	CAWSVLKGQGTGYTF
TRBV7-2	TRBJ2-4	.	CASSPSRLENIQYF
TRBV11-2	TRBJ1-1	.	CASSLDSASGDRHEAFF
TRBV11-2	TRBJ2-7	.	CASSITYEQYF
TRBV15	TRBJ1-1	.	CATSRGGVRENTEAFF
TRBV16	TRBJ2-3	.	CASSQSPSYTDTQYF
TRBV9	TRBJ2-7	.	CASSVGQDYEQYF
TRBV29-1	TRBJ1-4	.	CSVGGSFGEKLFF
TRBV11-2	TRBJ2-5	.	CASSLGDKETQYF
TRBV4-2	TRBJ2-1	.	CASSQDEGVGGLYNEQFF
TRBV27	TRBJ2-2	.	CASGGRSGELFF
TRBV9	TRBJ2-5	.	CASSLSGGAQETQYF
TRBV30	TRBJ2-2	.	CAWSATRTSGGPHTGELFF
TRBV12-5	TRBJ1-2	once	CASGLSRTGDGYTF
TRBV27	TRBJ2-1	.	CASSKETSGGAWASEEQFF
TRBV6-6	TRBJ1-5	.	CASSNTGTAYQPQHF
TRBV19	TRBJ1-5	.	CASSNQGGAYSNQPQHF
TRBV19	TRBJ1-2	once	CASSPTLIANYGYTF
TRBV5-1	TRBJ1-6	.	CASSIQGGSTSYLLHF
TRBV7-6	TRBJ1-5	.	CASSLQGANQPQHF
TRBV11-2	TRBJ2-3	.	CASSQPGTDTQYF
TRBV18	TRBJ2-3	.	CASSPSQGGTTDTQYF
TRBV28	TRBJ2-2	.	CASSFRGPTAGELFF
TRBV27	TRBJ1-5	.	CASSLGSNQPQHF
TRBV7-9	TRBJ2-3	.	CASKTGLAGPTDTQYF
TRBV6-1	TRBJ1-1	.	CASRLTGSEAFF
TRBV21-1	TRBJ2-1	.	CASSIPSGGYNEQFF
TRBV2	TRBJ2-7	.	CASHLEVHEQYF